The 5 T cell receptor beta chains listed next were all sequenced from one sample in a study of shared clonotypes between healthy human individuals. Produced via immunoSEQ multiplex PCR; TCRdb's table is partial and in-frame only. The sample consists of hundreds of thousands of clones, 70% to 80% of them appearing once. Sequencing was done on a sample of PBMCs. The receptor set was obtained from a woman in her 40s in good health. Some clones in this sample may be carry-over from other donors' samples.

Details on this clone: A much bigger clone sits one base away, suggesting this may be a read error. The CDR3 ends on some other residue instead of the conserved phenylalanine or tryptophan, so this is likely a read error. V usage is TRBV6-4 and J usage is TRBJ2-3; 8 positions match TRBD2. The CDR3 is 16 residues long. CDR1 and CDR2 (germline): MRHNA, SNTAGT. V gave up 2 bases and J gave up 2 bases; unmatched junction bases: 6. The CDR3 protein is CASSDSAGGATDTQYL. Here the CDR3 DNA reads TGTGCCAGCAGTGACAGCGCGGGAGGTGCCACAGATACGCAGTATCTT.

This chain connects TRBV7-3 to TRBJ2-1; tentative D call: TRBD1 (5 bases). V shed 5 bases and J shed 8 bases, with 22 bases lying between them. This CDR3 region has 16 residues. Germline V gives CDR1 SGHTA, CDR2 FQGTGA. CDR3 sequence (DNA): TGTGCCAGCAGCCAGGGCATTGCTAGAAGCTTGGATGAGCAGTTCTTC. Amino acid sequence: CASSQGIARSLDEQFF. The complete variable domain, with remaining parts taken from reference TRBV7-3 and TRBJ2-1, reads GAGVSQTPSNKVTEKGKYVELRCDPISGHTALYWYRQSLGQGPEFLIYFQGTGAADDSGLPNDRFFAVRPEGSVSTLKIQRTERGDSAVYLCASSQGIARSLDEQFFGPGTRLTVL.

This clone was found many times. The sample carries other DNA sequences with the same CDR3. The chain is built from TRBV11-3 and TRBJ2-2, with a weak D call TRBD1 (6 bases). Trimming took 5 bases from V and 5 from J, leaving 21 bases between them. The V gene's germline CDR1 is SGHNT and CDR2 YENEEA. The CDR3 has 17 amino acids. CDR3 nucleotide sequence: TGTGCCAGCAGCCCCCCTGGGGGCAGGGTACCGACCGGGGAGCTGTTTTTT. Its protein is CASSPPGGRVPTGELFF.

The V call is TRBV27, the J call TRBJ2-7; D might be TRBD2 (5 bases). Germline values: CDR1 MNHEY, CDR2 SMNVEV (reference sequence). This CDR3 comprises 15 residues. Trimming took 4 bases from V and 6 from J, leaving 19 bases between them. The CDR3 bases are TGTGCCAGCAGTTCACCACTAGGAGGTATGAGCGAGCAGTACTTC. Translation gives CASSSPLGGMSEQYF.

The J gene is TRBJ2-7, the V gene TRBV2; TRBD2 might be the D (8 bases). Germline assignment: CDR1 SNHLY and CDR2 FYNNEI. The CDR3 runs to 16 residues. Trimming stripped 7 bases from V and 0 bases from J, with 19 bases between. In nucleotides, the CDR3 is TGTGCCAGCATCGGGAGGGGGACAGTACGCTCCTACGAGCAGTACTTC. It specifies CASIGRGTVRSYEQYF.